The rows below give T cell receptor beta chains drawn from one sample of a study of CD8+ T cells in alopecia areata. Only in-frame clones appear in the TCRdb table, and some are missing; sequencing was by immunoSEQ multiplex PCR. This sample has 170,000 or so clones, with around 50% found just once. Here the sequenced sample was CD4+ T cells sorted from blood, taken at week 0. The receptors were gathered from a human donor with alopecia areata. CDR3s include the opening cysteine and the closing phenylalanine or tryptophan. A D gene is named only where the DNA matches it firmly. Some rows mark clone size as missing; the rest say once, few, many or name a class of expanded clone.

v_call: TRBV18
j_call: TRBJ1-2
d_call: NA
clone_size: NA
cdr3_aa: CASSPRAYGYTF
cdr3_nt: TGTGCCAGCTCACCCCGGGCCTATGGCTACACCTTC

v_call: TRBV15
j_call: TRBJ2-3
d_call: TRBD2
clone_size: few
cdr3_aa: CATRGVPTDTQYF
cdr3_nt: TGTGCCACCCGGGGGGTACCCACAGATACGCAGTATTTT

v_call: TRBV30
j_call: TRBJ1-1
d_call: TRBD1
clone_size: once
cdr3_aa: CAWSFIGTVYGEAFF
cdr3_nt: TGTGCCTGGAGTTTTATAGGGACAGTTTATGGTGAAGCTTTCTTT

v_call: TRBV5-1
j_call: TRBJ2-1
d_call: TRBD2
clone_size: NA
cdr3_aa: CASSLVVSGGNEQFF
cdr3_nt: TGCGCCAGCAGCTTGGTGGTTTCGGGAGGCAATGAGCAGTTCTTC

v_call: TRBV7-2
j_call: TRBJ2-3
d_call: TRBD1
clone_size: NA
cdr3_aa: CASSSNRGPSF
cdr3_nt: TGTGCCAGCAGCTCAAATAGGGGGCCCAGTTTT

v_call: TRBV7-8
j_call: TRBJ2-7
d_call: TRBD1
clone_size: once
cdr3_aa: CASSLAVGTGGGEQYF
cdr3_nt: TGTGCCAGCAGCTTAGCGGTTGGGACAGGGGGGGGCGAGCAGTACTTC

v_call: TRBV2
j_call: TRBJ1-6
d_call: NA
clone_size: NA
cdr3_aa: CASNRNRENSPLHF
cdr3_nt: TGTGCCAGCAATAGAAACCGGGAGAATTCACCCCTCCACTTT

v_call: TRBV5-1
j_call: TRBJ1-1
d_call: NA
clone_size: few
cdr3_aa: CASSLEQKNTEAFF
cdr3_nt: TGCGCCAGCAGCTTGGAACAGAAGAACACTGAAGCTTTCTTT

v_call: TRBV2
j_call: TRBJ1-5
d_call: NA
clone_size: NA
cdr3_aa: CASTVGNSNQPQHF
cdr3_nt: TGTGCCAGCACGGTGGGCAATAGCAATCAGCCCCAGCATTTT

v_call: TRBV25-1
j_call: TRBJ1-1
d_call: NA
clone_size: NA
cdr3_aa: CASSGHSEAFF
cdr3_nt: TGTGCCAGCAGTGGGCATTCTGAAGCTTTCTTT

v_call: TRBV7-2
j_call: TRBJ1-6
d_call: NA
clone_size: NA
cdr3_aa: CASSLSQNSPLHF
cdr3_nt: TGTGCCAGCAGCTTATCACAGAATTCACCCCTCCACTTT

v_call: TRBV4-1
j_call: TRBJ2-4
d_call: NA
clone_size: NA
cdr3_aa: CASSQGGELAKNIQYF
cdr3_nt: TGCGCCAGCAGCCAAGGAGGGGAGCTAGCCAAAAACATTCAGTACTTC

v_call: TRBV30
j_call: TRBJ2-3
d_call: NA
clone_size: NA
cdr3_aa: CAWSVTHYTQYF
cdr3_nt: TGTGCCTGGAGTGTAACTCACTATACGCAGTATTTT

v_call: TRBV15
j_call: TRBJ2-7
d_call: TRBD1
clone_size: NA
cdr3_aa: CATSSGTEPYEQYF
cdr3_nt: TGTGCCACCAGCAGCGGGACAGAACCCTACGAGCAGTACTTC

v_call: TRBV7-2
j_call: TRBJ2-1
d_call: TRBD2
clone_size: NA
cdr3_aa: CASNRIRLAGGNEQFF
cdr3_nt: TGTGCCAGCAACAGGATTCGTCTAGCGGGGGGGAATGAGCAGTTCTTC

v_call: TRBV19
j_call: TRBJ2-7
d_call: NA
clone_size: medium-sized
cdr3_aa: CASSSGQRTYEQYF
cdr3_nt: TGTGCCAGTAGTAGCGGACAGCGAACCTACGAGCAGTACTTC

v_call: TRBV30
j_call: TRBJ2-5
d_call: TRBD2
clone_size: NA
cdr3_aa: CAWSVGTGGRMTQYF
cdr3_nt: TGTGCCTGGAGTGTGGGGACGGGGGGACGCATGACCCAGTACTTC

v_call: TRBV29-1
j_call: TRBJ2-5
d_call: NA
clone_size: few
cdr3_aa: CSVDLLARETQYF
cdr3_nt: TGCAGCGTTGACTTACTCGCGAGGGAGACCCAGTACTTC

v_call: TRBV23-1
j_call: TRBJ2-7
d_call: NA
clone_size: few
cdr3_aa: CASRRYGPPFMQYF
cdr3_nt: TGCGCCAGCCGGCGGTATGGGCCTCCCTTCATGCAGTACTTC

v_call: TRBV11-1
j_call: TRBJ2-1
d_call: NA
clone_size: many
cdr3_aa: CASIRGGNNNEQFF
cdr3_nt: TGTGCCAGCATTAGGGGGGGGAACAACAATGAGCAGTTCTTC

v_call: TRBV30
j_call: TRBJ2-7
d_call: NA
clone_size: NA
cdr3_aa: CAWRTVENYEQYF
cdr3_nt: TGTGCCTGGAGGACAGTCGAAAACTACGAGCAGTACTTC

v_call: TRBV10-3
j_call: TRBJ2-3
d_call: NA
clone_size: NA
cdr3_aa: CAISWVGSTDTQYF
cdr3_nt: TGTGCCATCAGCTGGGTGGGAAGCACAGATACGCAGTATTTT

v_call: TRBV25-1
j_call: TRBJ2-5
d_call: NA
clone_size: NA
cdr3_aa: CASSEFNGGPQETQYF
cdr3_nt: TGTGCCAGCAGTGAATTCAACGGGGGGCCTCAAGAGACCCAGTACTTC

v_call: TRBV7-3
j_call: TRBJ1-2
d_call: NA
clone_size: NA
cdr3_aa: CASSFQGYGYTF
cdr3_nt: TGTGCCAGCAGCTTTCAGGGGTATGGCTACACCTTC

v_call: TRBV5-1
j_call: TRBJ1-2
d_call: NA
clone_size: NA
cdr3_aa: CASSLDSTRYGYTF
cdr3_nt: TGCGCCAGCAGCCTAGACAGCACTCGGTATGGCTACACCTTC

v_call: TRBV20-1
j_call: TRBJ2-5
d_call: NA
clone_size: NA
cdr3_aa: CSAAEETQYF
cdr3_nt: TGCAGTGCTGCCGAAGAGACCCAGTACTTC

v_call: TRBV29-1
j_call: TRBJ2-7
d_call: TRBD2
clone_size: few
cdr3_aa: CSVDRVAGGTEQYF
cdr3_nt: TGCAGCGTCGACAGAGTAGCGGGGGGAACCGAGCAGTACTTC

v_call: TRBV4-2
j_call: TRBJ1-2
d_call: TRBD1
clone_size: few
cdr3_aa: CASSPMDRGPNNYGYTF
cdr3_nt: TGTGCCAGCAGCCCCATGGACAGGGGCCCCAATAACTATGGCTACACCTTC

v_call: TRBV5-1
j_call: TRBJ1-4
d_call: TRBD1
clone_size: few
cdr3_aa: CASSLRRGQNEKLFF
cdr3_nt: TGCGCCAGCAGCTTGAGGAGGGGGCAAAATGAAAAACTGTTTTTT

v_call: TRBV19
j_call: TRBJ1-1
d_call: NA
clone_size: NA
cdr3_aa: CASSTPGGGMNTEAFF
cdr3_nt: TGTGCCAGTAGTACCCCCGGGGGGGGAATGAACACTGAAGCTTTCTTT

v_call: TRBV2
j_call: TRBJ2-7
d_call: NA
clone_size: few
cdr3_aa: CASSIDRRYEQYF
cdr3_nt: TGTGCCAGCAGTATTGACAGGCGCTACGAGCAGTACTTC

v_call: TRBV27
j_call: TRBJ1-6
d_call: TRBD1
clone_size: NA
cdr3_aa: CASSPDRGQYSPLHF
cdr3_nt: TGTGCCAGCAGCCCGGACAGGGGGCAATATTCACCCCTCCACTTT

v_call: TRBV29-1
j_call: TRBJ1-1
d_call: TRBD1
clone_size: few
cdr3_aa: CSVTGTVNTEAFF
cdr3_nt: TGCAGCGTTACCGGGACAGTGAACACTGAAGCTTTCTTT

v_call: TRBV6-5
j_call: TRBJ2-6
d_call: NA
clone_size: NA
cdr3_aa: CASSYRVPGANVLTF
cdr3_nt: TGTGCCAGCAGTTACAGGGTACCTGGGGCCAACGTCCTGACTTTC

v_call: TRBV4-1
j_call: TRBJ1-5
d_call: NA
clone_size: NA
cdr3_aa: CASSQDEGAGQPQHF
cdr3_nt: TGCGCCAGCAGCCAAGATGAAGGGGCGGGCCAGCCCCAGCATTTT

v_call: TRBV27
j_call: TRBJ2-2
d_call: TRBD2
clone_size: NA
cdr3_aa: CASIGGDFMNTGELFF
cdr3_nt: TGTGCCAGCATCGGGGGGGACTTCATGAACACCGGGGAGCTGTTTTTT

v_call: TRBV29-1
j_call: TRBJ2-3
d_call: NA
clone_size: few
cdr3_aa: CSVGSGDRTDTQYF
cdr3_nt: TGCAGCGTTGGTAGCGGAGACCGCACAGATACGCAGTATTTT

v_call: TRBV5-1
j_call: TRBJ2-5
d_call: NA
clone_size: NA
cdr3_aa: CASSLWQETQYF
cdr3_nt: TGCGCCAGCAGCTTGTGGCAAGAGACCCAGTACTTC

v_call: TRBV30
j_call: TRBJ1-2
d_call: NA
clone_size: NA
cdr3_aa: CAWSPRGGYGYTF
cdr3_nt: TGTGCCTGGAGTCCCCGAGGGGGGTATGGCTACACCTTC

v_call: TRBV30
j_call: TRBJ1-1
d_call: NA
clone_size: NA
cdr3_aa: CAWKRVGNTEAFF
cdr3_nt: TGTGCCTGGAAACGAGTGGGGAACACTGAAGCTTTCTTT

v_call: TRBV29-1
j_call: TRBJ2-7
d_call: TRBD2
clone_size: NA
cdr3_aa: CSVDSSGTGGYEQYF
cdr3_nt: TGCAGCGTTGACTCATCCGGGACGGGAGGCTACGAGCAGTACTTC

v_call: TRBV9
j_call: TRBJ1-1
d_call: NA
clone_size: NA
cdr3_aa: CASSVGEGEAFF
cdr3_nt: TGTGCCAGCAGCGTCGGGGAGGGTGAAGCTTTCTTT

v_call: TRBV4-2
j_call: TRBJ1-1
d_call: NA
clone_size: NA
cdr3_aa: CASSHHREMMTEAFF
cdr3_nt: TGTGCCAGCAGCCATCACAGGGAGATGATGACTGAAGCTTTCTTT

v_call: TRBV18
j_call: TRBJ2-7
d_call: NA
clone_size: NA
cdr3_aa: CASSPPARTYEQYF
cdr3_nt: TGTGCCAGCTCACCCCCGGCCCGGACCTACGAGCAGTACTTC

v_call: TRBV2
j_call: TRBJ2-3
d_call: NA
clone_size: few
cdr3_aa: CASSEVRRTDTDTQYF
cdr3_nt: TGTGCCAGCAGTGAAGTGCGGCGAACCGACACAGATACGCAGTATTTT

v_call: TRBV4-1
j_call: TRBJ2-7
d_call: TRBD1
clone_size: few
cdr3_aa: CASSLLRDSTYEQYF
cdr3_nt: TGCGCCAGCAGCCTCCTCCGGGACAGTACCTACGAGCAGTACTTC

v_call: TRBV12-5
j_call: TRBJ2-1
d_call: NA
clone_size: NA
cdr3_aa: CASGLVGGEQFF
cdr3_nt: TGTGCTAGTGGTTTGGTTGGGGGTGAGCAGTTCTTC